This is a list of T cell receptor beta chains from one sample in a study of T cells in Graves' hyperthyroidism and ophthalmopathy. One entry per CDR3 protein, called by TCRdb with MiXCR from the multiplex PCR reads. The sample lists approximately 600,000 distinct CDR3 sequences, over 12% occurring once. The sample taken for sequencing was blood. The receptors stem from a woman under 30 with Graves' ophthalmopathy. CDR3s include the opening cysteine and the closing phenylalanine or tryptophan. A D gene is named only where the DNA matches it firmly. A row's size may be missing; if present it is once, few, many or a size class.

TRBD1	.	TRBV19	16	TRBJ2-2	TGTGCCAGTAGTGTGAAAGGGGGCACGAACACCGGGGAGCTGTTTTTT	CASSVKGGTNTGELFF
TRBD1	many	TRBV2	15	TRBJ1-1	TGTGCCAGCAATAAGGACAGGGGGAAGAACACTGAAGCTTTCTTT	CASNKDRGKNTEAFF
.	.	TRBV11-3	16	TRBJ2-4	TGTGCCAGCAGCTTAGCCCCGGGACTAGCCAAAAACATTCAGTACTTC	CASSLAPGLAKNIQYF
.	many	TRBV2	13	TRBJ2-3	TGTGCCAGCAGTGTTGGGGGGACAGATACGCAGTATTTT	CASSVGGTDTQYF
.	.	TRBV12-3/TRBV12-4	14	TRBJ1-1	TGTGCCAGCAGTTTTAGGGGGACGGACACTGAAGCTTTCTTT	CASSFRGTDTEAFF
TRBD1	few	TRBV19	15	TRBJ1-5	TGTGCCAGTAGTAGGCACGGGACAGAATATCAGCCCCAGCATTTT	CASSRHGTEYQPQHF
TRBD1	many	TRBV7-2	13	TRBJ1-1	TGTGCCAGCAGCTACAGGGGGAGAACTGAAGCTTTCTTT	CASSYRGRTEAFF
TRBD2	few	TRBV10-3	14	TRBJ2-3	TGTGCCATCAGTGATAGCGGGGTCACAGATACGCAGTGTTTT	CAISDSGVTDTQCF
.	few	TRBV25-1	15	TRBJ2-7	TGTGCCAGCAGTGAATTGTTCGCGGATCCCTCGCAGCAGTACTTC	CASSELFADPSQQYF
.	many	TRBV28	14	TRBJ2-3	TGTGCCAGCAAGAGGGACTCCGAGGTGGATACGCAGTATTTT	CASKRDSEVDTQYF
.	.	TRBV28	12	TRBJ1-2	TGTGCCAGCAGCCTACCCCACTATGGCTACACCTTC	CASSLPHYGYTF
.	many	TRBV7-3	16	TRBJ2-6	TGTGCCAGCAGCTTAACGTCCGGGTCTGGGGCCAACGTCCTGACTTTC	CASSLTSGSGANVLTF
TRBD2	many	TRBV3-1	12	TRBJ2-1	TGTGCCAGCAGCCAATCTAGCGGGAGGGAGTTCTTC	CASSQSSGREFF
.	many	TRBV6-5	14	TRBJ1-3	TGTGCCAGCAGTTACGGGAGCTCTGGAAACACCATATATTTT	CASSYGSSGNTIYF
TRBD2	many	TRBV28	16	TRBJ2-5	TGTGCCAGCAGTTTATTAACTAGCGGGAGGGGAGAGACCCAGTACTTC	CASSLLTSGRGETQYF
TRBD2	.	TRBV5-1	17	TRBJ2-1	TGCGCCAGCAGCTTGTGGGGCTCGGGACTAGGTTTCAATGAGCAGTTCTTC	CASSLWGSGLGFNEQFF
TRBD1	few	TRBV29-1	14	TRBJ2-7	TGCAGCGTTGCAAACCGGGACAGCTCCTACGAGCAGTACTTC	CSVANRDSSYEQYF
TRBD2	many	TRBV7-6	17	TRBJ2-1	TGTGCCAGCAGCTTAGAAGCGGGACGGAGCTCCTACAATGAGCAGTTCTTC	CASSLEAGRSSYNEQFF
TRBD2	.	TRBV18	16	TRBJ2-7	TGTGCCAGCTCACCACGGGTAGCGGGAGGTGCCGACGAGCAGTACTTC	CASSPRVAGGADEQYF
.	.	TRBV6-1	16	TRBJ1-4	TGTGCCAGCAGCCCCCTTGACACCCCAACTAATGAAAAACTGTTTTTT	CASSPLDTPTNEKLFF
.	.	TRBV20-1	13	TRBJ1-1	TGCAGTGCTAGAGATATTGGGAACACTGAAGCTTTCTTT	CSARDIGNTEAFF
.	many	TRBV3-1	14	TRBJ2-6	TGTGCCAGCAGCCAGCAGGCAGGGGCCAACGTCCTGACTTTC	CASSQQAGANVLTF
.	many	TRBV4-2	18	TRBJ2-7	TGTGCCAGCAGCCAAGATTCGCACGCAGCGGAAGTTCCCTACGAGCAGTACTTC	CASSQDSHAAEVPYEQYF
.	many	TRBV4-2	15	TRBJ2-2	TGTGCCAGCAGCCAAGAGCCAGCGAACACCGGGGAGCTGTTTTTT	CASSQEPANTGELFF
.	many	TRBV2	14	TRBJ2-7	TGTGCCAGCACTGTGGGACGGAGACTCTACGAGCAGTACTTC	CASTVGRRLYEQYF
.	.	TRBV7-2	17	TRBJ1-6	TGTGCCAGCAGCCCAGGGGCCCTGAGCTCCTATAATTCACCCCTCCACTTT	CASSPGALSSYNSPLHF
.	.	TRBV6-5	13	TRBJ1-2	TGTGCCAGCAGTTACGGGGCAGGCCTTGGCTACACCTTC	CASSYGAGLGYTF
.	few	TRBV4-1	17	TRBJ1-2	TGCGCCAGCAGCCAAGGTCCCGGACAGAAAACCACCTATGGCTACACCTTC	CASSQGPGQKTTYGYTF
.	many	TRBV2	13	TRBJ1-3	TGTGCCAGCAGAGACCAAGGGGGAAACACCATATATTTT	CASRDQGGNTIYF
.	many	TRBV3-1	12	TRBJ1-1	TGTGCCAGCAGCCAGACGTTCACTGAAGCTTTCTTT	CASSQTFTEAFF
.	many	TRBV7-2	16	TRBJ2-4	TGTGCCAGCAGCGTCCCGGCGGCGTGGGGCAAAAACATTCAGTACTTC	CASSVPAAWGKNIQYF
.	many	TRBV18	13	TRBJ2-3	TGTGCCAGCTCACCCGATAAGTGGAATACGCAGTATTTT	CASSPDKWNTQYF
TRBD2	many	TRBV7-8	17	TRBJ2-2	TGTGCCAGCAGCTCAGTTAGCGGGAGGACTTACACCGGGGAGCTGTTTTTT	CASSSVSGRTYTGELFF
.	many	TRBV18	13	TRBJ2-1	TGTGCCAGCTCACCACCGTTCTCTGGTGAGCAGTTCTTC	CASSPPFSGEQFF
.	few	TRBV20-1	14	TRBJ2-4	TGCAGTGCTAGAGAGGGGGCTAATAAAAACATTCAGTACTTC	CSAREGANKNIQYF
.	many	TRBV7-9	12	TRBJ1-2	TGTGCCAGCACGGGGTCCGGGTCGGGCTACACCTTC	CASTGSGSGYTF
TRBD2	many	TRBV4-3	17	TRBJ2-3	TGCGCCAGCAGCCAAGATGAGACTAGCGGATCCACAGATACGCAGTATTTT	CASSQDETSGSTDTQYF
.	.	TRBV20-1	13	TRBJ2-7	TGCAGTGCTATGGGGAGGAAGAACTACGAGCAGTACTTC	CSAMGRKNYEQYF
.	many	TRBV24-1	11	TRBJ2-7	TGTGCCACGACGGGAGCTACCGAGCAGTACTTC	CATTGATEQYF
TRBD1	.	TRBV12-5	16	TRBJ2-6	TGTGCTAGTGGTTTTGGGACAGAATCTGGGGCCAACGTCCTGACTTTC	CASGFGTESGANVLTF
TRBD2	many	TRBV20-1	16	TRBJ2-1	TGCAGTGCAAACGCAGCCGGACTAGCGGGGCACAATGAGCAGTTCTTC	CSANAAGLAGHNEQFF
TRBD1	many	TRBV28	12	TRBJ2-3	TGTGCCAGCAGTCAACAGGGGGCTACGCAGTATTTT	CASSQQGATQYF
TRBD2	few	TRBV7-9	20	TRBJ2-5	TGCGCCAGCAGCCAAGATCATATGCGGGAGAGACCAAAATCGCAAGAGACCCAGTACTTC	CASSQDHMRERPKSQETQYF
.	few	TRBV30	16	TRBJ2-1	TGTGCCTGGAGTCCGTGGGAAGCGGTTTCCTACAATGAGCAGTTCTTC	CAWSPWEAVSYNEQFF
.	many	TRBV2	11	TRBJ2-5	TGTGCCAGCAGTGCAGTGGAGACCCAGTACTTC	CASSAVETQYF
.	few	TRBV20-1	14	TRBJ2-7	TGCAGTGCTAGATGGCCAGGGATATCCTACGAGCAGTACTTC	CSARWPGISYEQYF
TRBD2	many	TRBV20-1	15	TRBJ2-7	TGCAGTGCTAGGCGTCGCGGGAGGGCCTTCTACGAGCAGTACTTC	CSARRRGRAFYEQYF
.	many	TRBV13	15	TRBJ1-4	TGTGCCAGCAGCCGGCCGCCCTGGCGGACGTCTGAACTGTTTTTT	CASSRPPWRTSELFF
TRBD2	.	TRBV29-1	14	TRBJ2-5	TGCAGCGTTGAGGGGCTAGCGGGAAGGGAGACCCAGTACTTC	CSVEGLAGRETQYF
.	.	TRBV19	15	TRBJ2-7	TGTGCCAGTAGTATTTCGGGAGTAGCTGCGATCGAGCAGTACTTC	CASSISGVAAIEQYF
.	many	TRBV6-1	14	TRBJ1-1	TGTGCCAGCAGTGAAGCGCTGGGGAACACTGAAGCTTTCTTT	CASSEALGNTEAFF
.	many	TRBV12-3/TRBV12-4	15	TRBJ2-3	TGTGCCAGCAGTTTCCGGGTCCACCTACAAAATACGCAGTATTTT	CASSFRVHLQNTQYF